Shown below are 16 T cell receptor beta chains from a single sample sequenced in a study of long-term antiretroviral therapy in people with HIV. Survey level was the resolution at which the v3.0 immunoSEQ assay ran. Libraries were prepared by immunoSEQ multiplex PCR; TCRdb keeps only in-frame clonotypes and omits some of them. This table holds 20,000 to 25,000 clones, about four fifths found once. Sequenced here: unsorted PBMCs, sampled 1.5 years after starting antiretroviral therapy. The receptors were gathered from a man aged 25 to 40 with HIV.

Concerning this clone: One junction end disagrees with the germline gene, perhaps due to a read error. At the DNA level, this CDR3 is encoded by other sequences in the same sample as well. V is TRBV18 and J is TRBJ2-4; D is perhaps TRBD2 (5 bases). Looked up from germline, CDR1 is KGHSH and CDR2 is LQKENI. The CDR3 is made up of 18 amino acids. CDR3 in amino acids: CASSPPSFEGLAKNIQYF. In DNA, the CDR3 is TGTGCCAGCTCGCCACCGTCATTTGAGGGTCTGGCCAAAAACATTCAGTACTTC.

The chain uses TRBV5-1 and TRBJ2-5; TRBD1 or TRBD2 may be the D gene (5 bases each). Germline CDR1 is SGHRS and CDR2 is YFSETQ. V lost 4 bases and J lost 9, with 22 bases in between. The CDR3 has 15 amino acids. Written as DNA, the CDR3 is TGCGCCAGCAGCCAGGGCGGAGGTGACAGTTTTTCCCAGTACTTC. Protein: CASSQGGGDSFSQYF.

The chain combines TRBV19 with TRBJ1-1; D is unclear. The CDR3 sequence is 14 residues long. Germline V gene lookup returns CDR1 LNHDA and CDR2 SQIVND (reference sequence). Trimming took 0 bases from V and 0 from J, leaving 5 bases between them. The chain's CDR3 is CASSIDRLNTEAFF. CDR3 sequence (DNA): TGTGCCAGTAGTATAGACAGGCTGAACACTGAAGCTTTCTTT.

This sequence joins TRBV9 and TRBJ2-5; a weak D match, TRBD1 (5 bases). V was cut by 0 bases and J by 1 base, with 10 bases left in between. The length of the CDR3 is 15 residues. CDR1 is SGDLS and CDR2 is YYNGEE in the germline V gene. This CDR3 is CASSVAGAAQETQYF. In DNA, the CDR3 is TGTGCCAGCAGCGTAGCTGGGGCAGCCCAAGAGACCCAGTACTTC.

The genes are TRBV30 and TRBJ1-5; D call uncertain. The CDR3 loop spans 14 amino acids. V lost 0 bases and J lost 3, with 9 bases in between. Germline loops: CDR1 GTSNPN, CDR2 SVGIG (reference sequence). This chain's CDR3 is CAWSVANSNQPQHF. The CDR3 region has the DNA TGTGCCTGGAGTGTAGCAAATTCCAATCAGCCCCAGCATTTT.

A few counts support this clone. The rearrangement links TRBV19 to TRBJ1-1, with unresolved D. Between the trimmed V and J ends, which lost 6 bases and 1 base, there was a span of 6 bases. The CDR3 is made up of 12 amino acids. Germline V gene data show CDR1 as LNHDA and CDR2 as SQIVND (reference sequence). The DNA for the CDR3 is TGTGCCAGTAGATGGGAGAACACTGAAGCTTTCTTT. Encoded protein: CASRWENTEAFF.

This clone came up a few times. The gene calls are TRBV20-1 and TRBJ1-1; D is perhaps TRBD1 (5 bases). V lost 6 bases, J lost 8 bases, and 10 bases lay in between. The CDR3 consists of 10 residues. Germline V lookup: CDR1 DFQATT, CDR2 SNEGSKA (reference sequence). The CDR3 DNA is TGCAGTGCCGGGGGTGCCGAAGCTTTCTTT. Amino acid sequence: CSAGGAEAFF.

CDR3 protein: CASSPLGDRPRYEQYF. CDR3 bases: TGTGCCAGCAGCCCGCTAGGCGACAGACCTCGCTACGAGCAGTACTTC. The rearrangement links TRBV7-3 to TRBJ2-7; the D gene is possibly TRBD1 (5 bases). V lost 5 bases and J lost 3, with 20 bases in between. Germline lookup yields CDR1 SGHTA and CDR2 FQGTGA. CDR3 length: 16 amino acids.

This CDR3 is CASSYEQGTANYGYTF. The CDR3 nucleotides read TGTGCCAGCAGTTACGAACAGGGTACTGCTAACTATGGCTACACCTTC. The chain is built from TRBV6-6 and TRBJ1-2; weak D call: TRBD1 (6 bases). V gave up 2 bases and J gave up 0 bases, with 13 bases separating them. Germline CDR1 MNHNY, CDR2 SVGAGI (reference sequence). The CDR3 runs to 16 residues.

The chain combines TRBV11-3 with TRBJ2-7, with 9 bases identical to TRBD2. The CDR3 is 14 residues long. V trimming: 5 bases; J trimming: 5 bases; junction bases outside the gene matches: 7. Per germline, CDR1 SGHNT and CDR2 YENEEA. The CDR3 spells CASSTGLAYDEQYF. The CDR3 bases are TGTGCCAGCAGCACGGGACTAGCTTACGACGAGCAGTACTTC.

The genes are TRBV10-1 and TRBJ2-3; TRBD2 is a possible D gene (6 bases). CDR3 length: 13 amino acids. Trimming pared 0 bases from V and 8 bases from J, leaving 9 bases between. CDR1 and CDR2 from the germline V gene are WNHNN and SYGVQD (reference sequence). Written as DNA, the CDR3 is TGCGCCAGCAGTGAGTCCGGCGGGGCTACGCAGTATTTT. It specifies CASSESGGATQYF.

This CDR3 reads CAWSVSENTEAFF. Written as DNA, the CDR3 is TGTGCCTGGAGTGTATCAGAGAACACTGAAGCTTTCTTT. This chain connects TRBV30 to TRBJ1-1; no definite D call. Between the trimmed V and J ends, which lost 0 bases and 1 base, there was a span of 6 bases. Germline CDR1 reads GTSNPN; CDR2 reads SVGIG (reference sequence). The CDR3 has 13 amino acids.

The J gene is TRBJ1-5, the V gene TRBV27; 8 bases are a match to TRBD1. The CDR3 is 14 residues long. Germline values: CDR1 MNHEY, CDR2 SMNVEV (reference sequence). V dropped 6 bases and J dropped 7; count of bases not matched to a gene: 8. CDR3 amino acids: CASSDRGYGQPQHF. CDR3 DNA sequence: TGTGCCAGCAGCGACAGGGGATACGGACAGCCCCAGCATTTT.

The chain couples TRBV19 to TRBJ2-2; D might be TRBD1 (7 bases). Looked up from germline, CDR1 is LNHDA and CDR2 is SQIVND (reference sequence). V was cut by 8 bases and J by 1 base, with 11 bases left in between. CDR3 length equals 14 residues. This CDR3 is CASGGGGNTGELFF. In DNA form, the CDR3 reads TGTGCCAGTGGAGGGGGCGGGAACACCGGGGAGCTGTTTTTT.

The chain carries TRBV4-1 and TRBJ1-1, with D perhaps TRBD1 (5 bases). Germline V gives CDR1 MGHRA, CDR2 YSYEKL. V was trimmed by 3 bases and J by 1 base, leaving 9 bases between them. This CDR3 has 14 amino acids. This chain's CDR3 is CASSQLGGNTEAFF. The CDR3 region has the DNA TGCGCCAGCAGCCAGTTGGGGGGGAACACTGAAGCTTTCTTT.

V gene TRBV15 combines with J gene TRBJ1-2; no clear D. CDR1 is LNHNV and CDR2 is YYDKDF in the germline V gene (reference sequence). The germline V and J ends were trimmed by 0 bases and 4 bases, with 6 bases remaining between them. CDR3 length: 13 amino acids. CDR3 nucleotides: TGTGCCACCAGCAGAGAGGGGTTCTATGGCTACACCTTC. It encodes CATSREGFYGYTF. The full variable domain, its missing parts supplied by reference TRBV15 and TRBJ1-2, is DAMVIQNPRYQVTQFGKPVTLSCSQTLNHNVMYWYQQKSSQAPKLLFHYYDKDFNNEADTPDNFQSRRPNTSFCFLDIRSPGLGDTAMYLCATSREGFYGYTFGSGTRLTVV.